This T cell receptor (beta chain) came from a study of identical twins. General study findings and limits: The models gave estimates that fell short of the out-of-frame TCR alpha sharing seen in monozygotic twins. Analyses of zero insertions could, in part, be confounded by invariant MAIT and iNKT cells. Abundant beta clonotypes from cord blood bore fewer insertions; memory repertoires lacked this pattern.

V trimming: 6 bases; J trimming: 6 bases; junction bases outside the gene matches: 6. Germline CDR1 reads ENHRY; CDR2 reads SYGVKD. This CDR3 is built from 13 residues. Template switching added a universal primer site, and cDNA bore unique molecular identifiers. MiXCR, applied by TCRdb to the 5' RACE reads, yields one record per CDR3 protein. The sample holds a few hundred thousand distinct CDR3 sequences, roughly an eighth seen once. In this sample, this clonotype turned up a few times. The antigen is undetermined. The same sample was also studied in work on yellow fever vaccine responses in identical twins.

This sequence joins TRBV10-3 and TRBJ2-7; 9 bases align to TRBD1. Source material: CD4+ T cells sorted from blood. The sequence was collected from a young woman in good health. CDR3 protein: CAISQGQGAEQYF. CDR3 coding DNA: TGTGCCATCAGCCAGGGACAGGGCGCCGAGCAGTACTTC.